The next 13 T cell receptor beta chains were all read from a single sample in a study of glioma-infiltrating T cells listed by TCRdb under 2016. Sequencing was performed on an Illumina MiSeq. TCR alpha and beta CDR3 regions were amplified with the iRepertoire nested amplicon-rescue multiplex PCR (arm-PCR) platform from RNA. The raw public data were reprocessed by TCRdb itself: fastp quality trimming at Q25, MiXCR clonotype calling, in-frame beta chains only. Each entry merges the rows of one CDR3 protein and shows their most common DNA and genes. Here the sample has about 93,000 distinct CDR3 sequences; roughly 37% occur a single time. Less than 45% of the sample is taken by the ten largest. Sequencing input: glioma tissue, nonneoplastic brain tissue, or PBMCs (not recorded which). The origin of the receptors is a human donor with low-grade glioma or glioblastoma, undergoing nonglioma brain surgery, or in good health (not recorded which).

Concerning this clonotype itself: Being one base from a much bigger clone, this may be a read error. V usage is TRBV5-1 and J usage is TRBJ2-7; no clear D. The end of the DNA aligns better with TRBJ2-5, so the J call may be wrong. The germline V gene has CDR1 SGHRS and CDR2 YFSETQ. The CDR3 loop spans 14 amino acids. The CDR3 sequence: CASSSAQEGETQYF. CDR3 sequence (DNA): TGCGCCAGCAGCTCGGCCCAGGAAGGGGAGACCCAGTACTTC.

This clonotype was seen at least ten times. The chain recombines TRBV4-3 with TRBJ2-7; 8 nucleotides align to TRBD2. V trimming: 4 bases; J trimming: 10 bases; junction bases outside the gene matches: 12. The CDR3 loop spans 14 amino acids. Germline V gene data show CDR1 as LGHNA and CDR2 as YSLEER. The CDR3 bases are TGCGCCAGCAGCCCGGGACTAGGGAGGGAAAGTCAGTACTTC. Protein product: CASSPGLGRESQYF.

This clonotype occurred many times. The CDR3 DNA is TGTGCCAGTAGGCCGGGATCCATAAGAACAGATACGCAGTATTTT. Amino acid sequence: CASRPGSIRTDTQYF. J is TRBJ2-3 and V is TRBV19; D is perhaps TRBD2 (5 bases). CDR1 is LNHDA, CDR2 SQIVND, per germline (reference sequence). This CDR3 is 15 amino acids long. The V end lost 6 bases, the J end lost 3 bases, and 16 bases lay between the germline ends.

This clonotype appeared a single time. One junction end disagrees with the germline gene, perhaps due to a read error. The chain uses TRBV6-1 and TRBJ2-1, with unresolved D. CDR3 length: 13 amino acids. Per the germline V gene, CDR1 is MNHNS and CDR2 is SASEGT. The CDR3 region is CASSDGLHNEQLF. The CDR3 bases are TGTGCCAGCAGTGATGGTCTGCACAATGAGCAGCTCTTC.

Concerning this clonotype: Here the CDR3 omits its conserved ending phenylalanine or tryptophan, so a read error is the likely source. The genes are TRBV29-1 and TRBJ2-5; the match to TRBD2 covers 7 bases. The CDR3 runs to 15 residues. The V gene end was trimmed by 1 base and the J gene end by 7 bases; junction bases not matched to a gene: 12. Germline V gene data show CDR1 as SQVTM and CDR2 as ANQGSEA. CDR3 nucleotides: TGCAGCGTTGAAGTGATCGGACTAGGGCGGGGGACCCAGTACTCC. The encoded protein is CSVEVIGLGRGTQYS.

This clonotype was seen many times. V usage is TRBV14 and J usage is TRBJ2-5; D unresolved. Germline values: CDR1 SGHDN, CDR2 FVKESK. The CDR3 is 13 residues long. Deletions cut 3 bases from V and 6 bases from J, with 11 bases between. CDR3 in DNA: TGTGCCAGCAGCCAGAGAGTAGGAAAGACCCAGTACTTC. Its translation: CASSQRVGKTQYF.

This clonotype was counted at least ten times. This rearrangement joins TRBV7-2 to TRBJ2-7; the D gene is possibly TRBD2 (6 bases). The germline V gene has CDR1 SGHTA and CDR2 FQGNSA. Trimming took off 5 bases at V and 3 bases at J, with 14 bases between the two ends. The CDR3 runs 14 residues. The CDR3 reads CASSAGNGGYEQYF. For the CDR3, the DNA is TGTGCCAGCAGCGCGGGAAATGGGGGCTACGAGCAGTACTTC.

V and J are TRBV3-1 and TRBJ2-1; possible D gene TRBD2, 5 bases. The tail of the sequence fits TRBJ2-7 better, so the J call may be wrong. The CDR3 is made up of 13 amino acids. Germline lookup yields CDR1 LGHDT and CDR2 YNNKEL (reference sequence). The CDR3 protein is CASSKTPGSEQYF. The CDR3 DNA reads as TGTGCCAGCAGCAAGACGCCTGGGAGCGAGCAGTACTTC.

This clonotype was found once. The CDR3 nucleotides read TGTGCCAGCACCCACGGGGTCGACACTGAAGCTTTCTTT. This gives the protein CASTHGVDTEAFF. This chain joins TRBV6-1 and TRBJ1-1, with D hard to call. This CDR3 contains 13 residues. The V gene lost 7 bases and the J gene lost 3 bases, with 12 bases spanning the gap. CDR1 is MNHNS, CDR2 SASEGT, per germline.

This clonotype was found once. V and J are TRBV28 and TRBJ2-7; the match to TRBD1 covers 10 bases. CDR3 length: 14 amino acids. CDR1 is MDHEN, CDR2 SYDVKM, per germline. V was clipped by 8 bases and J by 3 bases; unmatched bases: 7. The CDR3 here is CASSRDRGGYEQYF. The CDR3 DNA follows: TGTGCCAGCTCCCGGGACAGGGGAGGCTACGAGCAGTACTTC.

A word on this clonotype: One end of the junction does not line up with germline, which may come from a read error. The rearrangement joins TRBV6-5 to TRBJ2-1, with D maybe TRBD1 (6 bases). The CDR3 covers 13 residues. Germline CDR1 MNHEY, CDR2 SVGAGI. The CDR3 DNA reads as TGTGCTAGCAGGCAATCAGGGGTCGATGAGCAGTTCTTC. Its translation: CASRQSGVDEQFF.

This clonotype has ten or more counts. CDR3 sequence: CASSPGQRGTEAFF. The CDR3 bases are TGTGCCAGCTCACCGGGACAGAGAGGCACTGAAGCTTTCTTT. This chain uses TRBV18 with TRBJ1-1; 7 nucleotides line up with TRBD1. Germline V CDR1 and CDR2: KGHSH, LQKENI. CDR3 size: 14 residues. Unmatched junction bases numbered 5, after V lost 3 bases and J lost 4 bases.

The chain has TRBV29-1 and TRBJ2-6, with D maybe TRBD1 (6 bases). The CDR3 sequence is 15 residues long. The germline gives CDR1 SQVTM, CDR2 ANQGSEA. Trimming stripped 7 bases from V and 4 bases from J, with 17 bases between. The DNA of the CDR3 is TGCAGCGCCGAAGGGGGTCCCGAGGGGGCCAACGTCCTGACTTTC. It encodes CSAEGGPEGANVLTF.